Here is one T cell receptor (beta chain) with its context. Next came a second PCR, run for about 7 to 11 cycles, which used a sample-barcoded 5' primer along with a J-beta primer mix. From the 5' RACE reads, TCRdb called clonotypes with MiXCR, one entry per CDR3 protein. The data show fewer than 950,000 distinct CDR3 sequences, with roughly 53% seen just once and 40% to 50% held by the top ten. The CDR3 runs to 17 residues. Germline CDR1 and CDR2: MNHNY and SVGAGI (reference sequence). This sample stems from a study of blood T cells in healthy people across ages. The genes are TRBV6-6 and TRBJ2-4, with TRBD2 matching 7 bases. The J call may not be correct, given that the DNA end is closer to TRBJ2-7. This clonotype originated in an elderly man in good health. Sequenced sample: blood. The CDR3 nucleotides are TGTGCCAGCAGTTACTCCCCCTCCCCGGGGGGATTCTACGAGCAGTACTTC. Encoded protein: CASSYSPSPGGFYEQYF.